One and the same sample provided the 30 T cell receptor beta chains below, sequenced in a study of cytomegalovirus exposure and HLA in healthy donors. Sequencing used immunoSEQ multiplex PCR; TCRdb keeps in-frame clones, though not all of them. The repertoire includes around 93,000 clones, less than 85% of them detected once, and approximately 22% sits in the top ten. What was sequenced was PBMCs. Receptor source: a man aged 18 to 30 in good health and CMV-seropositive.

The V gene is TRBV7-3, the J gene TRBJ2-2; D is unresolved. The CDR3 loop spans 14 amino acids. In germline, CDR1 is SGHTA, CDR2 FQGTGA. V lost 5 bases, J lost 6 bases, and 13 bases lay in between. The CDR3 loop is CASSPSGVSGELFF. In nucleotides, the CDR3 is TGTGCCAGCAGCCCTTCAGGCGTATCCGGGGAGCTGTTTTTT.

The gene calls are TRBV30 and TRBJ1-5; a possible D gene is TRBD1 (5 bases). Germline V lookup: CDR1 GTSNPN, CDR2 SVGIG (reference sequence). The CDR3 extends over 13 amino acids. V gave up 4 bases and J gave up 6 bases, with 13 bases separating them. The CDR3 reads CAWKAPGGQPQHF. CDR3 nucleotide sequence: TGTGCCTGGAAGGCGCCGGGGGGTCAGCCCCAGCATTTT.

V is TRBV29-1 and J is TRBJ2-5, with TRBD2 matching over 10 bases. V lost 5 bases to trimming and J lost 4 bases; unmatched junction nucleotides: 4. Per germline, CDR1 SQVTM and CDR2 ANQGSEA. CDR3 size: 13 residues. The chain's CDR3 is CSVRIAGGETQYF. The CDR3, as DNA: TGCAGCGTTAGAATAGCGGGAGGAGAGACCCAGTACTTC.

In the case of this clone: This likely comes from a read error, as the CDR3 has no conserved phenylalanine or tryptophan at its end. Because the CDR3's place on the DNA is in doubt, the DNA is left out and the CDR3 is given as listed by TCRdb. The CDR3 loop is CASSLYGTGSFSL. The V and J genes are TRBV27 and TRBJ2-3; the table assigns TRBD1, which was not confirmed against the DNA. From its first to its last residue, the CDR3 has 13 amino acids. Germline CDR1 reads MNHEY; CDR2 reads SMNVEV (reference sequence).

The table lists this clone with a count of one. This rearrangement joins TRBV10-3 to TRBJ1-4; no clear D. With 3 bases removed from V and 7 bases from J, the gap between germline ends came to 15 bases. The CDR3 totals 15 residues. Germline V gene sequence: CDR1 ENHRY, CDR2 SYGVKD. This CDR3 reads CAISDSPLEGEKLFF. The DNA for the CDR3 is TGTGCCATCAGTGATTCCCCCTTAGAGGGTGAAAAACTGTTTTTT.

This chain links TRBV27 with TRBJ2-5; TRBD1 matches 9 bases. This CDR3 is 15 amino acids long. V shed 4 bases and J 5 bases; nucleotides not matched to a gene: 8. Germline CDR1 reads MNHEY; CDR2 reads SMNVEV (reference sequence). The CDR3 loop is CASSSTGGWGETQYF. In nucleotides, the CDR3 is TGTGCCAGCAGTTCCACAGGGGGCTGGGGGGAGACCCAGTACTTC.

This clone was seen a few times. This chain uses TRBV7-7 with TRBJ2-3; D is uncertain. This CDR3 region has 13 residues. CDR1 and CDR2 (germline): SSHAT, FNYEAQ (reference sequence). V was cut by 5 bases and J by 3 bases, with 9 bases left in between. The CDR3 DNA reads TGTGCCAGCAGCCCCGCGGCAACAGATACGCAGTATTTT. Protein sequence: CASSPAATDTQYF. Using reference TRBV7-7 and TRBJ2-3 for the parts outside the CDR3, the full variable domain is GAGVSQSPRYKVTKRGQDVTLRCDPISSHATLYWYQQALGQGPEFLTYFNYEAQPDKSGLPSDRFSAERPEGSISTLTIQRTEQRDSAMYRCASSPAATDTQYFGPGTRLTVL.

The chain uses TRBV5-6 and TRBJ2-7; possibly TRBD1 for D (6 bases). Germline loops: CDR1 SGHDT, CDR2 YYEEEE. Trimming removed 0 bases at V and 0 bases at J, with 10 bases between. The CDR3 has 15 residues. CDR3 coding DNA: TGTGCCAGCAGCTTGGCAGGGGATTACTCCTACGAGCAGTACGTC. This codes for CASSLAGDYSYEQYV.

This clone was recorded only once. This sequence joins TRBV5-1 and TRBJ2-7; 8 bases fit TRBD1. Germline V gives CDR1 SGHRS, CDR2 YFSETQ. The length of the CDR3 is 16 residues. V dropped 3 bases and J dropped 0; count of bases not matched to a gene: 8. The CDR3 region is CASSSGRDRISYEQYF. DNA for the CDR3: TGCGCCAGCAGCTCTGGCCGGGACAGGATCTCCTACGAGCAGTACTTC.

The V gene is TRBV19, the J gene TRBJ1-3; no firm D call. The CDR3 consists of 11 residues. V lost 3 bases to trimming and J lost 7 bases, with 4 bases between them. Looked up from germline, CDR1 is LNHDA and CDR2 is SQIVND (reference sequence). The CDR3 DNA sequence: TGTGCCAGTAGTATCCGGAACACCATATATTTT. As protein: CASSIRNTIYF.

The CDR3 bases are TGCAGCGTACCCGGGACTGCGTCCTACGAGCAGTACTTC. This codes for CSVPGTASYEQYF. This chain connects TRBV29-1 to TRBJ2-7, with D possibly TRBD2 on 6 matching bases. V lost 6 bases and J 1 base, leaving 13 bases between the germline ends. Per the germline V gene, CDR1 is SQVTM and CDR2 is ANQGSEA. The CDR3 has 13 amino acids.

Here the CDR3 reads CASSPVAGDLLSYEQYV. CDR3 nucleotide sequence: TGTGCCAGCTCACCGGTTGCGGGGGACCTACTATCCTACGAGCAGTACGTC. This chain connects TRBV18 to TRBJ2-7; 7 bases are shared with TRBD2. The CDR3 is made up of 17 amino acids. The germline gives CDR1 KGHSH, CDR2 LQKENI. The V segment lost 3 bases and the J segment 1 base; nucleotides outside the gene matches: 12.

The rearrangement uses TRBV11-3 and TRBJ1-2; TRBD1 matches at 8 bases. Germline V CDR1 and CDR2: SGHNT, YENEEA. The CDR3 loop spans 12 amino acids. V shed 10 bases and J 3 bases; nucleotides not matched to a gene: 4. CDR3 region: CATRGQDYGYTF. The DNA for the CDR3 is TGTGCCACCCGGGGACAGGACTATGGCTACACCTTC. The entire variable domain, with the rest obtained from reference TRBV11-3 and TRBJ1-2, is as follows: EAGVVQSPRYKIIEKKQPVAFWCNPISGHNTLYWYLQNLGQGPELLIRYENEEAVDDSQLPKDRFSAERLKGVDSTLKIQPAELGDSAVYLCATRGQDYGYTFGSGTRLTVV.

This clone is a singleton in its sample. The rearrangement joins TRBV6-5 to TRBJ2-1; 8 bases agree with TRBD1. This CDR3 is built from 13 residues. Losses at the gene ends were 6 bases for V and 10 bases for J; bases not matched to a gene: 8. Germline V gene sequence: CDR1 MNHEY, CDR2 SVGAGI. This CDR3 is CASRPGGGREQFF. The CDR3 DNA follows: TGTGCCAGCAGGCCAGGGGGCGGGCGAGAGCAGTTCTTC.

The count of this clone is one. The genes are TRBV15 and TRBJ2-7, with a weak D call TRBD2 (5 bases). Between the trimmed V and J ends, which lost 0 bases and 3 bases, there was a span of 21 bases. Germline CDR1 reads LNHNV; CDR2 reads YYDKDF (reference sequence). The CDR3 consists of 18 residues. CDR3 nucleotide sequence: TGTGCCACCAGCAGAGAGATCGCTAGGACTCCTCATAACTACGAGCAGTACTTC. It is translated as CATSREIARTPHNYEQYF.

The chain combines TRBV7-6 with TRBJ2-5; a weak D match, TRBD1 (5 bases). This CDR3 region has 15 residues. Between the trimmed V and J ends, which lost 1 base and 7 bases, there was a span of 16 bases. Germline V gene lookup returns CDR1 SGHVS and CDR2 FNYEAQ. CDR3: CASSLEGAPKGTQYF. CDR3 in DNA: TGTGCCAGCAGCTTAGAAGGGGCCCCCAAAGGGACCCAGTACTTC.

This clone was counted once. This chain connects TRBV27 to TRBJ2-2, with D possibly TRBD2 on 6 matching bases. The V end was cut by 8 bases, the J end by 0 bases, with 13 bases between. CDR1 and CDR2 (germline): MNHEY, SMNVEV (reference sequence). CDR3 length: 15 amino acids. DNA of the CDR3: TGTGCCAGCGCTGGGAGGAACGCGAACACCGGGGAGCTGTTTTTT. Protein: CASAGRNANTGELFF.

The CDR3 spells CASSLTRGNTEAFF. CDR3 bases: TGTGCCAGCAGTTTGACACGGGGGAACACTGAAGCTTTCTTT. The chain employs TRBV27 and TRBJ1-1; the D is unclear. The CDR3 length is 14 residues. Between the trimmed V and J ends, which lost 3 bases and 1 base, there was a span of 9 bases. Germline loops: CDR1 MNHEY, CDR2 SMNVEV (reference sequence).

V gene TRBV7-3 combines with J gene TRBJ2-1; D might be TRBD1 (5 bases). V dropped 0 bases and J dropped 2 bases, with 8 bases sitting between them. CDR1 is SGHTA and CDR2 is FQGTGA in the germline V gene. The CDR3 runs to 15 residues. The DNA for the CDR3 is TGTGCCAGCAGCTTAACTACAGGAACCTACAATGAGCAGTTCTTC. Residues: CASSLTTGTYNEQFF.

This clone was seen a single time. This chain connects TRBV13 to TRBJ1-3; TRBD1 matches at 7 bases. Germline trimming cut 3 bases from V and 0 bases from J; bases unmatched to any gene: 2. This CDR3 contains 15 residues. Germline V gene lookup returns CDR1 PRHDT and CDR2 FYEKMQ (reference sequence). The CDR3 region has the DNA TGTGCCAGCAGCTTGGGACAGTCCTCTGGAAACACCATATATTTT. Protein: CASSLGQSSGNTIYF.

The V and J genes are TRBV7-9 and TRBJ2-5; 10 bases agree with TRBD1. The junction had 17 bases not matched to a gene; V was cut back by 2 bases and J by 5 bases. The V gene's germline CDR1 is SEHNR and CDR2 FQNEAQ (reference sequence). The CDR3 consists of 19 residues. Here the CDR3 DNA reads TGTGCCAGCAGCTTACCGGGACAGGGGCAGCGGGAGTTTGGGGAGACCCAGTACTTC. Translated, it gives CASSLPGQGQREFGETQYF.

V gene TRBV19 combines with J gene TRBJ1-2, with a tentative D call TRBD1 (5 bases). V was pared by 7 bases and J by 6 bases, with 12 bases between. The CDR3 has 12 amino acids. Germline CDR1 LNHDA, CDR2 SQIVND (reference sequence). The CDR3 protein is CASTERGDGYTF. DNA for the CDR3: TGTGCCAGTACCGAAAGGGGCGATGGCTACACCTTC.

The chain recombines TRBV6-4 with TRBJ2-1; the match to TRBD2 covers 8 bases. CDR3 length equals 15 residues. With 4 bases clipped from V and 3 bases from J, the junction kept 5 bases outside the gene matches. Germline CDR1 MRHNA, CDR2 SNTAGT. The CDR3 loop reads CASSVDSGDYNEQFF. The CDR3 region has the DNA TGTGCCAGCAGTGTAGATAGCGGGGACTACAATGAGCAGTTCTTC.

This clone was seen only a few times. This chain links TRBV2 with TRBJ2-7; TRBD1 matches at 7 bases. Germline assignment: CDR1 SNHLY and CDR2 FYNNEI. J lost 6 bases, V lost 4 bases, and 6 bases had no gene match. The CDR3 runs 13 residues. CDR3 coding DNA: TGTGCCAGCAGTGGTCTACAGGGGCTCGAGCAGTACTTC. As protein: CASSGLQGLEQYF. Based on the CDR3 plus reference TRBV2 and TRBJ2-7, the full variable domain is EPEVTQTPSHQVTQMGQEVILRCVPISNHLYFYWYRQILGQKVEFLVSFYNNEISEKSEIFDDQFSVERPDGSNFTLKIRSTKLEDSAMYFCASSGLQGLEQYFGPGTRLTVT.

The rearrangement joins TRBV28 to TRBJ1-1; the match to TRBD1 covers 9 bases. V lost 7 bases, J lost 4 bases, and 7 bases stayed unmatched. This CDR3 has 14 amino acids. CDR1 MDHEN and CDR2 SYDVKM come from the germline V gene. CDR3 in DNA: TGTGCCAGCAATCTAGGGACAGGGCCCACTGAAGCTTTCTTT. This codes for CASNLGTGPTEAFF.

The rearrangement joins TRBV5-6 to TRBJ2-3; TRBD1 matches at 7 bases. V was pared by 4 bases and J by 1 base, with 9 bases of the junction left unmatched. Looked up from germline, CDR1 is SGHDT and CDR2 is YYEEEE. This CDR3 comprises 16 residues. CDR3 in DNA: TGTGCCAGCAGCGCGTGGGGACAGAGGGGCACAGATACGCAGTATTTT. Amino acids: CASSAWGQRGTDTQYF. Drawing the rest from reference TRBV5-6 and TRBJ2-3, the complete variable domain is DAGVTQSPTHLIKTRGQQVTLRCSPKSGHDTVSWYQQALGQGPQFIFQYYEEEERQRGNFPDRFSGHQFPNYSSELNVNALLLGDSALYLCASSAWGQRGTDTQYFGPGTRLTVL.

V and J are TRBV6-6 and TRBJ1-5; D not certain. V lost 5 bases to trimming and J lost 1 base, with 15 bases between them. Germline V gene sequence: CDR1 MNHNY, CDR2 SVGAGI (reference sequence). This CDR3 contains 16 residues. The CDR3 coding sequence is TGTGCCAGCAGTCCCCCGGGTGGGTCCAGCAATCAGCCCCAGCATTTT. This sequence encodes CASSPPGGSSNQPQHF.

The chain carries TRBV5-4 and TRBJ2-5; 14 bases are shared with TRBD2. J lost 5 bases, V lost 4 bases, and 10 bases had no gene match. CDR3 length: 17 residues. CDR1 SGHNT and CDR2 YYREEE come from the germline V gene (reference sequence). The CDR3 loop is CASSRGTSGSRGETQYF. CDR3 nucleotides: TGTGCCAGCAGCCGGGGGACTAGCGGGAGTCGTGGGGAGACCCAGTACTTC.

The J gene is TRBJ2-7, the V gene TRBV5-6; 7 positions match TRBD2. V was pared by 2 bases and J by 3 bases, with 5 bases of the junction left unmatched. Germline lookup yields CDR1 SGHDT and CDR2 YYEEEE. The CDR3 covers 14 residues. This chain's CDR3 is CASSFGGSLYEQYF. The CDR3 DNA sequence: TGTGCCAGCAGCTTCGGCGGGAGTCTCTACGAGCAGTACTTC.

The CDR3 DNA follows: TGTGCCTGTTCTACGGTTCGGTTTCCTACCGGGAGCAATCAGCCCCAGCATTTT. As protein: CACSTVRFPTGSNQPQHF. The gene calls are TRBV30 and TRBJ1-5; D is ambiguous. V was pared by 6 bases and J by 1 base, with 25 bases between. The CDR3 extends over 18 amino acids. Germline V lookup: CDR1 GTSNPN, CDR2 SVGIG (reference sequence).